This T cell receptor (beta chain) was profiled in a study of CD8+ T cells in alopecia areata. As regards this clone: At the DNA level, this CDR3 is encoded by other sequences in the same sample as well.

cDNA serving as the sequencing template came from extracted, reverse transcribed RNA. The assay was immunoSEQ multiplex PCR, and TCRdb's table has in-frame clones only and misses some. The sample includes around 190,000 clones, around 50% of them seen just once. Germline loops: CDR1 SGHAT, CDR2 FQNNGV. CDR3 length: 13 amino acids. Trimming removed 3 bases at V and 3 bases at J, with 9 bases between. This chain links TRBV11-2 with TRBJ2-7, with D tentatively TRBD2 (6 bases). The sample taken for sequencing was CD8+ T cells sorted from blood. The sequence came from a human donor in good health. CDR3 in amino acids: CASSFGTGYEQYF. In DNA, the CDR3 is TGTGCCAGCAGCTTCGGGACTGGCTACGAGCAGTACTTC.